The present TCR beta chain was sequenced within a study of T cell repertoires in cytomegalovirus infection. Across the study: Recently identified HLA-C-restricted and well-studied HLA-B-restricted CMV epitopes were used. The public TCR beta signatures pointed to both CMV infection and matching HLA type. Study results and caveats: The ex vivo response showed dominance by HLA-C-restricted CMV-specific TCR beta clonotypes.

TCRdb re-called the reads with MiXCR, one entry per CDR3 protein. Of roughly 990,000 distinct CDR3 sequences listed, 31% are singletons. With respect to this clonotype: What it binds is not known.

Germline loops: CDR1 MNHNY, CDR2 SVGAGI (reference sequence). This CDR3 contains 14 residues. V was shortened by 7 bases and J by 5 bases, with 14 bases between the two germline ends. The chain is built from TRBV6-6 and TRBJ2-2; tentative D call: TRBD1 (6 bases). Sequencing used cultured CD8+ T cells from PBMCs, obtained from culture after CMV antigen stimulation. The origin of this receptor is a human donor in good health (CMV status not recorded). Some clones in this sample may be carry-over from other donors' samples. CDR3 coding DNA: TGTGCCAGCACCGAGCAGGGGCCGACCGGGGAGCTGTTTTTT. Amino acids: CASTEQGPTGELFF.